This T cell receptor (beta chain) was identified in a study of T cell responses to AZD1222 COVID-19 vaccine. This CDR3 has 17 amino acids. From germline, CDR1 is KGHSH and CDR2 LQKENI. Trimming took 3 bases from V and 8 from J, leaving 23 bases between them. This clone was detected only once. TCRdb's copy holds only in-frame clones and misses some; the assay was immunoSEQ multiplex PCR. The sample contains about 150,000 clones, 80% to 95% of which appear only once. The receptor comes from an adult in good health. The source was peripheral blood, collected on day 0 of AZD1222 vaccination. The chain joins TRBV18 to TRBJ2-1; a weak D match, TRBD1 (6 bases). The CDR3 is CASSPYGTGMGDDEQFF. The CDR3, as DNA: TGTGCCAGCTCACCCTACGGTACAGGGATGGGGGATGATGAGCAGTTCTTC.